This T cell receptor beta chain derives from a study of human T cells and chemical hapten exposure. Whole-study context: 2% DPC applied to an approximately 2 cm by approximately 2 cm arm area sensitized donors. Study results and limitations: Expanded TCRs produced significantly more large CDR3 similarity clusters than controls did.

CDR1 and CDR2 from the germline V gene are MGHRA and YSYEKL. CDR3 size: 15 residues. Trimming cost V 4 bases and J 3 bases; bases outside gene matches: 4. TCRdb ran MiXCR on the RACE reads and lists one entry per CDR3 protein. The data show approximately 75,000 distinct CDR3 sequences, 8.5% seen once. The sample's time point: patch test 2, 6 weeks after DPC sensitization. Specified treatment: therapeutic diphenylcyclopropenone sensitization with weekly scalp DPC. Drawing of blood took place ahead of applying each patch test. Those who donated were patients with alopecia, 18 to 70 years of age, and suitable for DPC. This clonotype was picked up a small number of times. No antigen is known for it.

This chain connects TRBV4-1 to TRBJ2-1; TRBD2 aligns across 9 bases. The TCR comes from a woman between 45 and 65 years old with alopecia areata. Some clones in this sample may be carry-over from other donors' samples. This specimen consisted of whole blood, obtained in connection with sensitization to the hapten diphenylcyclopropenone (DPC). Written as DNA, the CDR3 is TGCGCCAGCAGCCTATTAGCGGGGGACTACAATGAGCAGTTCTTC. Protein sequence: CASSLLAGDYNEQFF.